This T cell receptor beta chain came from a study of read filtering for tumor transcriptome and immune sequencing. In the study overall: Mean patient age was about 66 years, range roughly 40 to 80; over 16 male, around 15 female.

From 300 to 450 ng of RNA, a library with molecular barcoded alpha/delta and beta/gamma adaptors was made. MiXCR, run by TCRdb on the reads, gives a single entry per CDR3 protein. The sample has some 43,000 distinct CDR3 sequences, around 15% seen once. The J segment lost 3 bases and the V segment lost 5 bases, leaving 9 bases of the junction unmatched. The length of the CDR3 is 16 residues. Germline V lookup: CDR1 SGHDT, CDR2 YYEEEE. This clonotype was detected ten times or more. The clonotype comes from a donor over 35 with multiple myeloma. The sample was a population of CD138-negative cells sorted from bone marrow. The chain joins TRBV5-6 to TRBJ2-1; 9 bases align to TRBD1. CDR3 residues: CASRKPGTGHYNEQFF. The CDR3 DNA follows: TGTGCCAGCAGAAAACCGGGGACAGGGCACTACAATGAGCAGTTCTTC.